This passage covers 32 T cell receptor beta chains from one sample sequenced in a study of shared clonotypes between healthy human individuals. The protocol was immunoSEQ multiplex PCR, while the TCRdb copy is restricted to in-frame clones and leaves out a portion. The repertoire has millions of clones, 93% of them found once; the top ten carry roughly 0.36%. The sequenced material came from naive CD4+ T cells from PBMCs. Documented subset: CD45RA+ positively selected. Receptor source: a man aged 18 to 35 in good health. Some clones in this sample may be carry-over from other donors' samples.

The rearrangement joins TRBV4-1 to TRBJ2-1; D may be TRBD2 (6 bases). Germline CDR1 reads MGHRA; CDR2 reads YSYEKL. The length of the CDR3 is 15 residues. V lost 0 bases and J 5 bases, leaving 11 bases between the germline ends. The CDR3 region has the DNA TGCGCCAGCAGCCAAGAGCCGGGAGTACACAATGAGCAGTTCTTC. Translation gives CASSQEPGVHNEQFF.

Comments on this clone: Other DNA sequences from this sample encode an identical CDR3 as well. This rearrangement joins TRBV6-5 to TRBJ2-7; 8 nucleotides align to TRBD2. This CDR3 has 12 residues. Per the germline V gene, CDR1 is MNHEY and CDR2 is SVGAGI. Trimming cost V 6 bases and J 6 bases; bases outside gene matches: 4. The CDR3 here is CASRTTSGEQYF. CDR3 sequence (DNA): TGTGCCAGCAGAACCACTAGCGGCGAGCAGTACTTC.

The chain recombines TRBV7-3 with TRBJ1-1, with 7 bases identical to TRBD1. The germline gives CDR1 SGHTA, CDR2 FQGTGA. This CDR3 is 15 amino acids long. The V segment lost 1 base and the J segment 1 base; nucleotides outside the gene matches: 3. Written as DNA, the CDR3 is TGTGCCAGCAGCTTAAAAGGGACAGAGAACACTGAAGCTTTCTTT. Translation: CASSLKGTENTEAFF. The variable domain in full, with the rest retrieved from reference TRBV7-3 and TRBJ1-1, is GAGVSQTPSNKVTEKGKYVELRCDPISGHTALYWYRQSLGQGPEFLIYFQGTGAADDSGLPNDRFFAVRPEGSVSTLKIQRTERGDSAVYLCASSLKGTENTEAFFGQGTRLTVV.

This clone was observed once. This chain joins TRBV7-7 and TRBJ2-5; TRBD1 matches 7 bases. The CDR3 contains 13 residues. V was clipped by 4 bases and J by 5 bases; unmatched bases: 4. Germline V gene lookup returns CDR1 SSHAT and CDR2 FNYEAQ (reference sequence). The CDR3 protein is CASSSDRAETQYF. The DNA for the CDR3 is TGTGCCAGCAGCTCTGACAGGGCGGAGACCCAGTACTTC.

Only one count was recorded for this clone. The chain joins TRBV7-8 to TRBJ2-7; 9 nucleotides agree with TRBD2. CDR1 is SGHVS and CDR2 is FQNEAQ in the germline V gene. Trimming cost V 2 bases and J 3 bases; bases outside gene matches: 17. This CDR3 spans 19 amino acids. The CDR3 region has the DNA TGTGCCAGCAGCTTAAGGTCTACAGTATCTAGCGGGAAGGGCTACGAGCAGTACTTC. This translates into CASSLRSTVSSGKGYEQYF.

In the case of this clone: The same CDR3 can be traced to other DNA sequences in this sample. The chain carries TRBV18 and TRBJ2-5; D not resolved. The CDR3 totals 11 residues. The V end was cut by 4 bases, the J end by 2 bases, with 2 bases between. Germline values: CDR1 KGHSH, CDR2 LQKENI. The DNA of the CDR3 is TGTGCCAGCTCACTGCAAGAGACCCAGTACTTC. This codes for CASSLQETQYF.

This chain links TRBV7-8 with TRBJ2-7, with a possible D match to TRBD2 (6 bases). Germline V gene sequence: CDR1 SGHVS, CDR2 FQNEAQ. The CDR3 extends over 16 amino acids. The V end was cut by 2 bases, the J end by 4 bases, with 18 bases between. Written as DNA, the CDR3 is TGTGCCAGCAGCTTATTAAGCAGGGAGGAAGTATACGAGCAGTACTTC. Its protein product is CASSLLSREEVYEQYF. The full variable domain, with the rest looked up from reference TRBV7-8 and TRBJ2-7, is GAGVSQSPRYKVAKRGQDVALRCDPISGHVSLFWYQQALGQGPEFLTYFQNEAQLDKSGLPSDRFFAERPEGSVSTLKIQRTQQEDSAVYLCASSLLSREEVYEQYFGPGTRLTVT.

The CDR3 loop is CASSLASRYGYTF. In DNA, the CDR3 is TGTGCCAGCAGCTTAGCCAGCCGGTATGGCTACACCTTC. The chain carries TRBV7-6 and TRBJ1-2, with unresolved D. Germline V CDR1 and CDR2: SGHVS, FNYEAQ. V was clipped by 0 bases and J by 5 bases, with 7 bases between them. The CDR3 is made up of 13 amino acids.

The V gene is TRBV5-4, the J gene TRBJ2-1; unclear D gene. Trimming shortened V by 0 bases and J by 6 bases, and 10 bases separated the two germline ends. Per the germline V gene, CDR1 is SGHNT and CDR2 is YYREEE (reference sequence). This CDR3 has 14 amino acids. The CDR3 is CASSLVSLTNEQFF. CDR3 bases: TGTGCCAGCAGCTTGGTTTCTCTTACCAATGAGCAGTTCTTC.

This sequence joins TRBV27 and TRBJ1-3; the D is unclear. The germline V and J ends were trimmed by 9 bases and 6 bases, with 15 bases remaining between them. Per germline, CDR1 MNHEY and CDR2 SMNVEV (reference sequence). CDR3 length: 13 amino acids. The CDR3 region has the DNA TGTGCCAGTACCCTCGGGCCGAAAAACACCATATATTTT. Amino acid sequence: CASTLGPKNTIYF.

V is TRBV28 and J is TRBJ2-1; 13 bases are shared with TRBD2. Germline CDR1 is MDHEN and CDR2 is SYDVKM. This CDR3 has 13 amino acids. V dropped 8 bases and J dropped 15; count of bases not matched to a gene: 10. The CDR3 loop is CASRTSGSPTTFF. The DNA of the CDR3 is TGTGCCAGCCGGACTAGCGGGAGTCCTACGACGTTCTTC.

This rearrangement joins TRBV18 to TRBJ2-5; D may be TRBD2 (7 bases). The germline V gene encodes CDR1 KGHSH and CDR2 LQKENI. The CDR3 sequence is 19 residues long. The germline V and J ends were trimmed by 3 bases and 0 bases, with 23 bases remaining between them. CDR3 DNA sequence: TGTGCCAGCTCACCTTGGCGGGGGCTACCGAGTTCTAACCAAGAGACCCAGTACTTC. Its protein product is CASSPWRGLPSSNQETQYF.

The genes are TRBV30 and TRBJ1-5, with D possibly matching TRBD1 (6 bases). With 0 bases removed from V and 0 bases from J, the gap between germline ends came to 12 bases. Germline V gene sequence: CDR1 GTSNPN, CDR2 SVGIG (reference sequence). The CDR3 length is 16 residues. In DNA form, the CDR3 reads TGTGCCTGGAGTGTCCCAGGGGAGGGTAGCAATCAGCCCCAGCATTTT. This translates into CAWSVPGEGSNQPQHF.

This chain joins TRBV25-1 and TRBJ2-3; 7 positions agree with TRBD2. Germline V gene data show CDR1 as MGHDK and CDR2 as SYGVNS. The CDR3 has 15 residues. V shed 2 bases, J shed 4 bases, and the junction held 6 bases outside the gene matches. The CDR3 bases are TGTGCCAGCAGTGAACGGGGGGAGCTCGCAGATACGCAGTATTTT. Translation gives CASSERGELADTQYF. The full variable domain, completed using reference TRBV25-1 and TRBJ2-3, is EADIYQTPRYLVIGTGKKITLECSQTMGHDKMYWYQQDPGMELHLIHYSYGVNSTEKGDLSSESTVSRIRTEHFPLTLESARPSHTSQYLCASSERGELADTQYFGPGTRLTVL.

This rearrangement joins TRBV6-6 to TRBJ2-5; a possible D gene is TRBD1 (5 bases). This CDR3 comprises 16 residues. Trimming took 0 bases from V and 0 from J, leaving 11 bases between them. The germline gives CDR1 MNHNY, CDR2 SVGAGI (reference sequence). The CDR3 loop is CASSYSGRLYQETQYF. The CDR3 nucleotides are TGTGCCAGCAGTTACTCGGGGCGGCTGTACCAAGAGACCCAGTACTTC.

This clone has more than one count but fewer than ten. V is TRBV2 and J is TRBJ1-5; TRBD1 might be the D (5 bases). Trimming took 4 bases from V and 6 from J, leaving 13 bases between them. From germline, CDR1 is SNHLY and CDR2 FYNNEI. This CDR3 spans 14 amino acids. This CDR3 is CASSVRDRGQPQHF. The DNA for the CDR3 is TGTGCCAGCAGTGTGAGAGATAGGGGTCAGCCCCAGCATTTT.

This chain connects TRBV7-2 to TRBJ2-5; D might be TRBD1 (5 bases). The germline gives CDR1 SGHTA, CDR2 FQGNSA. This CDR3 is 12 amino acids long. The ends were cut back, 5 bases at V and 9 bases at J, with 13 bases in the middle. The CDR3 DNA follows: TGTGCCAGCAGCCCGGACATTAGGGCCCAGTACTTC. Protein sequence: CASSPDIRAQYF.

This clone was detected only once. CDR3 residues: CASSLTRTGGNSYEQYF. As DNA, the CDR3 is TGCGCCAGCAGCCTAACCCGGACAGGGGGCAATAGCTACGAGCAGTACTTC. The chain has TRBV4-1 and TRBJ2-7; 11 bases line up with TRBD1. CDR3 length: 17 residues. Germline V lookup: CDR1 MGHRA, CDR2 YSYEKL. Trimming cost V 4 bases and J 3 bases; bases outside gene matches: 11.

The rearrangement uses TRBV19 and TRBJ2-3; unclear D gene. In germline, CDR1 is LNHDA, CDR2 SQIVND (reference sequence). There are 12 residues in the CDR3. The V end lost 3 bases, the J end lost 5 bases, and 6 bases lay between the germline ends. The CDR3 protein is CASSMGRDTQYF. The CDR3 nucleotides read TGTGCCAGTAGTATGGGAAGAGATACGCAGTATTTT.

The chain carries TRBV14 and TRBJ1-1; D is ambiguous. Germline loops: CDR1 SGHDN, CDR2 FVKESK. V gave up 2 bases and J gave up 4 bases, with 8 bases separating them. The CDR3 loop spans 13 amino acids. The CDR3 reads CASSQLRGTEAFF. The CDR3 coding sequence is TGTGCCAGCAGCCAACTCCGAGGCACTGAAGCTTTCTTT.

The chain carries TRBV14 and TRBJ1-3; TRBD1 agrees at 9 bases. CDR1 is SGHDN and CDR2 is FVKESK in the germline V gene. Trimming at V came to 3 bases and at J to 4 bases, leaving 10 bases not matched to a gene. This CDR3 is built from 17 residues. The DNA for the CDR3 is TGTGCCAGCAGCCACTCAAACAGGGGGCTTTGGGGAAACACCATATATTTT. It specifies CASSHSNRGLWGNTIYF.

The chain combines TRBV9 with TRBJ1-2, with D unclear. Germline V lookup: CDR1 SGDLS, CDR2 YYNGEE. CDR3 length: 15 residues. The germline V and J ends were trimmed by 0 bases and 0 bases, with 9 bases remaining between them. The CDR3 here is CASSVAAGTNYGYTF. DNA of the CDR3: TGTGCCAGCAGCGTAGCTGCGGGAACTAACTATGGCTACACCTTC.

CDR3 sequence reads: CASSLEPGGTQYF. The CDR3 DNA reads TGTGCCAGCAGCTTAGAACCTGGGGGTACGCAGTATTTT. The rearrangement uses TRBV11-1 and TRBJ2-3; TRBD1 or TRBD2 may be the D gene (5 bases each). V lost 1 base, J lost 8 bases, and 10 bases lay in between. Germline CDR1 and CDR2: SGHAT and FQDESV (reference sequence). CDR3 length equals 13 residues.

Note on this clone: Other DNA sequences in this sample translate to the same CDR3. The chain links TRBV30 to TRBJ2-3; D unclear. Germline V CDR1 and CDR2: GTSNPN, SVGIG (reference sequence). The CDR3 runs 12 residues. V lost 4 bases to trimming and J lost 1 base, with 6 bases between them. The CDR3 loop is CAWNSGTDTQYF. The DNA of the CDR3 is TGTGCCTGGAACAGCGGCACAGATACGCAGTATTTT.

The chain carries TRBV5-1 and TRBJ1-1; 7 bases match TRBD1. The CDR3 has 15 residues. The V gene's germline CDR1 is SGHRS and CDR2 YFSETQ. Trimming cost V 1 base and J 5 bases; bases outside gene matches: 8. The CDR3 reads CASSLQGVEWTEAFF. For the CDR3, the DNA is TGCGCCAGCAGCTTGCAGGGGGTGGAGTGGACTGAAGCTTTCTTT.

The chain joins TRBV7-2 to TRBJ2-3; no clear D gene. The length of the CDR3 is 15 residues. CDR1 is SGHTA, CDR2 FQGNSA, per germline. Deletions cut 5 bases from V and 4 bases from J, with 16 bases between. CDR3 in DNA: TGTGCCAGCAGCCCGCGGACCCTTAGGGCAGATACGCAGTATTTT. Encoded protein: CASSPRTLRADTQYF.

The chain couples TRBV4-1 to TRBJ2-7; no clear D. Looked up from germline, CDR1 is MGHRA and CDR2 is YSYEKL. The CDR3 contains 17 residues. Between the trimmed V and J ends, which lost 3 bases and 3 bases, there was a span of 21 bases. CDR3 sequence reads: CASSHTLTKETHYEQYF. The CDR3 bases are TGCGCCAGCAGCCATACCTTAACAAAGGAGACACACTACGAGCAGTACTTC.

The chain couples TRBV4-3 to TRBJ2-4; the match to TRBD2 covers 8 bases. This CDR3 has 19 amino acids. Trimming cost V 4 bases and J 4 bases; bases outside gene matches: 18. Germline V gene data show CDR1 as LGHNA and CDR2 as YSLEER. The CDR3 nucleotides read TGCGCCAGCAGCCCCTCCGCGGGAGGAGGCGCAGTTAGTAAAAACATTCAGTACTTC. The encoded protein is CASSPSAGGGAVSKNIQYF.

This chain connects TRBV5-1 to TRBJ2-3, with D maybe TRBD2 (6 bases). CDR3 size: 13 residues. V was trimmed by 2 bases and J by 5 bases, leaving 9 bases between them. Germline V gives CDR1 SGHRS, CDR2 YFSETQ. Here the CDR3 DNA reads TGCGCCAGCAGCTTTGGAGGGGAAGATACGCAGTATTTT. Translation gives CASSFGGEDTQYF.

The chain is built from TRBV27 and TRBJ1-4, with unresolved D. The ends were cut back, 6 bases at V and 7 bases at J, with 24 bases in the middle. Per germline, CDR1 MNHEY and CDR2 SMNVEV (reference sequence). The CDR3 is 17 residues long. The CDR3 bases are TGTGCCAGCAGCCCCCGGACCCGCCAGACGCGAGGTGAAAAACTGTTTTTT. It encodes CASSPRTRQTRGEKLFF.

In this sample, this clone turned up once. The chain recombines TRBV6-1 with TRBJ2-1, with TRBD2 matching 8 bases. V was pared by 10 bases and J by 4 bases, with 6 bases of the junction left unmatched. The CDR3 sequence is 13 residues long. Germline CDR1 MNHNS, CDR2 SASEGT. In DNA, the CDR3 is TGTGCCACCCAGCGGGAGTCGTACAATGAGCAGTTCTTC. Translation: CATQRESYNEQFF.

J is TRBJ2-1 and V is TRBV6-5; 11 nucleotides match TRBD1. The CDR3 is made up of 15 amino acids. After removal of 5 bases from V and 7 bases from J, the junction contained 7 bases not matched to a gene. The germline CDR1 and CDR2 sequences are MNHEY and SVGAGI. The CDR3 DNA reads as TGTGCCAGCAGTCCGGACAGGGGGCGCATGAATGAGCAGTTCTTC. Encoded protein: CASSPDRGRMNEQFF.